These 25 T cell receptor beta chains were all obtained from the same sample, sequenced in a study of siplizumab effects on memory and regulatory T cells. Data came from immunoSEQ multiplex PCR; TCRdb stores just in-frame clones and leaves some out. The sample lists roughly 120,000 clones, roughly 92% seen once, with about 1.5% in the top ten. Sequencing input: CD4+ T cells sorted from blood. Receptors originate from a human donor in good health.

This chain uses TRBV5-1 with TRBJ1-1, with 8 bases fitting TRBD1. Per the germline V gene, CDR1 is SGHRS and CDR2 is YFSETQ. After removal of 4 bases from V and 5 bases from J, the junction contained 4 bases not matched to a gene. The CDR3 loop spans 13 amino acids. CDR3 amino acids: CASSKTGETEAFF. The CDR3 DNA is TGCGCCAGCAGCAAGACAGGGGAGACTGAAGCTTTCTTT. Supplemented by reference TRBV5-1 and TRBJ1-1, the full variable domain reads KAGVTQTPRYLIKTRGQQVTLSCSPISGHRSVSWYQQTPGQGLQFLFEYFSETQRNKGNFPGRFSGRQFSNSRSEMNVSTLELGDSALYLCASSKTGETEAFFGQGTRLTVV.

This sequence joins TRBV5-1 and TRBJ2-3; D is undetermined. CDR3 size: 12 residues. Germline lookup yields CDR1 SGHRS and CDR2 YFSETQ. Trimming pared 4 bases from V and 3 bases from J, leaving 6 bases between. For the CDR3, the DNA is TGCGCCAGCAGCCACAAAACAGATACGCAGTATTTT. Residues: CASSHKTDTQYF.

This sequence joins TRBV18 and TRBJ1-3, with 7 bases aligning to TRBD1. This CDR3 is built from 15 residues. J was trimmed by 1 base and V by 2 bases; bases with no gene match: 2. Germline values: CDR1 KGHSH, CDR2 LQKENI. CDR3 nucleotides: TGTGCCAGCTCACCAGCAGGGGGGTCTGGAAACACCATATATTTT. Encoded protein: CASSPAGGSGNTIYF.

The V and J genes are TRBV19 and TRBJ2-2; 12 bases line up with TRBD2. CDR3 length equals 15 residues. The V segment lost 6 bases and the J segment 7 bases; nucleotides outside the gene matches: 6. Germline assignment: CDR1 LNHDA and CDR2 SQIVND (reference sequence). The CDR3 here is CASSLTSGSVGELFF. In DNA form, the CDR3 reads TGTGCCAGTAGCCTGACTAGCGGGAGCGTCGGGGAGCTGTTTTTT.

The CDR3 DNA follows: TGTGCCAGCAGCGCGCAAAGTCGGGACAACCCTCTCTCTGGGGCCAACGTCCTGACTTTC. It specifies CASSAQSRDNPLSGANVLTF. The chain uses TRBV9 and TRBJ2-6; tentatively, D is TRBD1 (6 bases). Germline CDR1 is SGDLS and CDR2 is YYNGEE. The CDR3 totals 20 residues. V was clipped by 3 bases and J by 0 bases, with 22 bases between them.

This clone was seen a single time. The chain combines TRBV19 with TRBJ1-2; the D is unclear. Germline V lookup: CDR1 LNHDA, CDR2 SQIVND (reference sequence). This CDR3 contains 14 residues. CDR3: CATLYPGGNYGYTF. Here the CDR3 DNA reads TGTGCGACTTTATATCCCGGCGGCAACTATGGCTACACCTTC.

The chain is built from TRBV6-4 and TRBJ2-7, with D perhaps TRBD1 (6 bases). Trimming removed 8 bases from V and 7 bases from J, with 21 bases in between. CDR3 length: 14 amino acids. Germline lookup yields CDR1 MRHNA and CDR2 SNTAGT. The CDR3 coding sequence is TGTGCCAGCCGCTTAGGACAGACCAGCTCGGAGCAGTACTTC. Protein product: CASRLGQTSSEQYF.

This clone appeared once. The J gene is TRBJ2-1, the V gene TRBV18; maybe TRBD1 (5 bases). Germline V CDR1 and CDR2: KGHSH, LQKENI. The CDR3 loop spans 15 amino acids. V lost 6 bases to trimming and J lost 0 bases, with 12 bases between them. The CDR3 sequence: CASSLSGISYNEQFF. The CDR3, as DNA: TGTGCCAGCTCCCTATCAGGGATCTCCTACAATGAGCAGTTCTTC.

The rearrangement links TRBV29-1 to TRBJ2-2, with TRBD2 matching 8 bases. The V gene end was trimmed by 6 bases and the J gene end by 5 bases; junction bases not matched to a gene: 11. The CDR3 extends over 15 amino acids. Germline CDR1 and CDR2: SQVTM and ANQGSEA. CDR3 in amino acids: CSVRGSSGPTGELFF. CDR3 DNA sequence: TGCAGCGTCCGAGGGTCTAGCGGGCCGACCGGGGAGCTGTTTTTT.

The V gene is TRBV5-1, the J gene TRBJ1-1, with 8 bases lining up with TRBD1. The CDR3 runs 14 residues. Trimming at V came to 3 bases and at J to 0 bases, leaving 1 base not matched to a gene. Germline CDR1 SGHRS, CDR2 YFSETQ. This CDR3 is CASSSGGMNTEAFF. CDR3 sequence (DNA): TGCGCCAGCAGCTCAGGGGGCATGAACACTGAAGCTTTCTTT.

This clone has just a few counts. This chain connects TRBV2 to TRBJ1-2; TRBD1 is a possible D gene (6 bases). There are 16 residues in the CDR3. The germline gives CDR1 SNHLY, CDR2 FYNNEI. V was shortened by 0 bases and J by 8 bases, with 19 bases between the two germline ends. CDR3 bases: TGTGCCAGCAGTGAAGCTGGTGGGGGGCAGGTTGGAGGCTACACCTTC. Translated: CASSEAGGGQVGGYTF.

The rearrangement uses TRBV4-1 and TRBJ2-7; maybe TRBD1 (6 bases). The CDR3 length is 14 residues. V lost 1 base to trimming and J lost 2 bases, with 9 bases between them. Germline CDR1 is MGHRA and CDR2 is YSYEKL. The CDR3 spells CASSQVTGPYEQYF. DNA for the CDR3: TGCGCCAGCAGCCAAGTAACAGGGCCCTACGAGCAGTACTTC.

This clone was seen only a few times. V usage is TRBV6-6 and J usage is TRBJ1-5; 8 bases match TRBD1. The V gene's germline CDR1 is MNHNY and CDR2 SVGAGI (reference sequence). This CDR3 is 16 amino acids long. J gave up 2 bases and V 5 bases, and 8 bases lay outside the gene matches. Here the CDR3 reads CASSVTGGVGNQPQHF. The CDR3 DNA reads TGTGCCAGCAGTGTAACAGGGGGGGTGGGCAATCAGCCCCAGCATTTT.

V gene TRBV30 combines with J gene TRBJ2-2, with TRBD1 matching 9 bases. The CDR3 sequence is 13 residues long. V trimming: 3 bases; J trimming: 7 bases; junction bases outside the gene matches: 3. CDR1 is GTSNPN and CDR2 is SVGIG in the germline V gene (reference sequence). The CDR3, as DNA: TGTGCCTGGAGCGGACAGGGGATCGGGGAGCTGTTTTTT. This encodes CAWSGQGIGELFF.

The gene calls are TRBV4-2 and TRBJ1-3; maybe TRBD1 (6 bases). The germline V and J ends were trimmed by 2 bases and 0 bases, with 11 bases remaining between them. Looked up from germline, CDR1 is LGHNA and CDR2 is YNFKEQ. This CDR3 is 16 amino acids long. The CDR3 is CASSQPTGSSGNTIYF. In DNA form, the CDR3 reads TGTGCCAGCAGCCAACCCACAGGGAGCTCTGGAAACACCATATATTTT.

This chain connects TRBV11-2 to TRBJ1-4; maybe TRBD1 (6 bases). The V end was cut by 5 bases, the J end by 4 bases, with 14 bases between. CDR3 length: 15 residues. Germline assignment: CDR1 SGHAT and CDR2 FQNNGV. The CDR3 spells CASSEAGAGNEKLFF. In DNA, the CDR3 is TGTGCCAGCAGCGAAGCAGGGGCGGGTAATGAAAAACTGTTTTTT.

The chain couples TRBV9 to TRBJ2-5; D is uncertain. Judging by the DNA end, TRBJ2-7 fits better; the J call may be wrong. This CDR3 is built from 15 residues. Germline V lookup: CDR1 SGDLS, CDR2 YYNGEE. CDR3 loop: CASSVGPDGSYEQYF. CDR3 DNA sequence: TGTGCCAGCAGCGTAGGGCCCGACGGTTCCTACGAGCAGTACTTC.

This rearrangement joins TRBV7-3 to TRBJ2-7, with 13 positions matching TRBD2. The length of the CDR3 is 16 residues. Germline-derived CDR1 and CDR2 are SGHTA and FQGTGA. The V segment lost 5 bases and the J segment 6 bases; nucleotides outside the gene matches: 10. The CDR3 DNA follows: TGTGCCAGCAGCCTAGGACTAGCGGGAGATAGTACCGAGCAGTACTTC. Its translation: CASSLGLAGDSTEQYF. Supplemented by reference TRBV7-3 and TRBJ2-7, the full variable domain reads GAGVSQTPSNKVTEKGKYVELRCDPISGHTALYWYRQSLGQGPEFLIYFQGTGAADDSGLPNDRFFAVRPEGSVSTLKIQRTERGDSAVYLCASSLGLAGDSTEQYFGPGTRLTVT.

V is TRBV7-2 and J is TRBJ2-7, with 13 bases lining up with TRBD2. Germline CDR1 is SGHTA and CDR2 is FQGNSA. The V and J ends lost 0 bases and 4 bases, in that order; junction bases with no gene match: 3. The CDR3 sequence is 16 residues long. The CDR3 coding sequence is TGTGCCAGCAGCTTAGCTACTAGCGGGGGGGCTTACGAGCAGTACTTC. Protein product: CASSLATSGGAYEQYF.

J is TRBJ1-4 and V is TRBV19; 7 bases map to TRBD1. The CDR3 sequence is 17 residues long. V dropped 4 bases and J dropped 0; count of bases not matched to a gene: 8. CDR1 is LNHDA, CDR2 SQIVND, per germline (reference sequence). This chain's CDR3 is CASSTRKGQSTNEKLFF. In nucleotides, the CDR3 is TGTGCCAGTAGTACGCGTAAGGGACAGTCAACTAATGAAAAACTGTTTTTT.

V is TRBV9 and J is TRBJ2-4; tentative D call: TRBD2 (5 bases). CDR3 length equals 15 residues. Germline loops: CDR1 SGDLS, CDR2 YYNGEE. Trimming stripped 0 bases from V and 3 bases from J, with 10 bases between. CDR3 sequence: CASSVGSGGKNIQYF. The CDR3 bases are TGTGCCAGCAGCGTAGGATCCGGAGGCAAAAACATTCAGTACTTC. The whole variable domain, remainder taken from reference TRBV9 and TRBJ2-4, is DSGVTQTPKHLITATGQRVTLRCSPRSGDLSVYWYQQSLDQGLQFLIQYYNGEERAKGNILERFSAQQFPDLHSELNLSSLELGDSALYFCASSVGSGGKNIQYFGAGTRLSVL.

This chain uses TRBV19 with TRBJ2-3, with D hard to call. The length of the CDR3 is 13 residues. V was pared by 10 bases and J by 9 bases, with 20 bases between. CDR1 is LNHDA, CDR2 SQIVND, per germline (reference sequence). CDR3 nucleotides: TGTGCCACGAGCATTCTGGGCCGTGGAACGCAGTATTTT. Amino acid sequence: CATSILGRGTQYF.

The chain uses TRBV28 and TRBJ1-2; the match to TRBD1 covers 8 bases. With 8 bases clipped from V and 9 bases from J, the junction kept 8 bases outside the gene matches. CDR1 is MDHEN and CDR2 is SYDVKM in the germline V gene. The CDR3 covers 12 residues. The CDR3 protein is CASGRQGSRYTF. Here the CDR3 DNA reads TGTGCCAGCGGAAGACAGGGGAGTCGCTACACCTTC.

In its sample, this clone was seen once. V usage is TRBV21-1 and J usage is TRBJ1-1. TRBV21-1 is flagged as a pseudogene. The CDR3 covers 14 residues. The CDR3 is CASSKSSAINGAFF. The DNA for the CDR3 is TGTGCCAGCAGCAAAAGCTCCGCAATCAATGGGGCTTTCTTT.

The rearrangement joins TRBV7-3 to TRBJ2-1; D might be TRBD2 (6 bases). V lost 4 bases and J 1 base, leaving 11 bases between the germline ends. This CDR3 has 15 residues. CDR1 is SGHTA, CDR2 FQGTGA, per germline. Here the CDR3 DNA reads TGTGCCAGCAGCTCTGGGGGGAGGTCCTACAATGAGCAGTTCTTC. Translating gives CASSSGGRSYNEQFF.